The 7 T cell receptor beta chains presented below share a single source sample, sequenced in a study of vaccination and CD4 T cells after COVID-19. Treatment denoted: roughly 10-day PBMC culture with coronavirus spike peptide pools or control peptides (ViraFEST assay). Antigens for these TCRs are unknown. Sequenced with the Oncomine TCR Beta short-read assay was DNA taken from cultured CD4+ T cells. MiXCR was run by TCRdb on the PCR reads, yielding one entry per CDR3 protein. Here the sample spans about 18,000 distinct CDR3 sequences, 70% being singletons. Material for sequencing was CD4+ T cells from blood, cultured in vitro. The receptors shown here come from a human donor who had recovered from COVID-19.

V usage is TRBV6-1 and J usage is TRBJ1-1; D is unclear. This CDR3 is built from 14 residues. The germline CDR1 and CDR2 sequences are MNHNS and SASEGT. Between the trimmed V and J ends, which lost 6 bases and 1 base, there was a span of 12 bases. Here the CDR3 DNA reads TGTGCCAGCAGGAGAGGTGGAGGGAACACTGAAGCTTTCTTT. Protein product: CASRRGGGNTEAFF.

The chain recombines TRBV7-3 with TRBJ1-1; 7 nucleotides match TRBD1. The V segment lost 5 bases and the J segment 8 bases; nucleotides outside the gene matches: 8. Looked up from germline, CDR1 is SGHTA and CDR2 is FQGTGA. The CDR3 contains 13 residues. The DNA of the CDR3 is TGTGCCAGCAGCCGAGGAGGGGGCACAGAAGCTTTCTTT. This gives the protein CASSRGGGTEAFF.

This chain joins TRBV6-2 or TRBV6-3 and TRBJ1-5; no firm D call. Germline lookup yields CDR1 MNHEY and CDR2 SVGEGT. The CDR3 runs to 14 residues. The V gene lost 6 bases and the J gene lost 0 bases, with 9 bases spanning the gap. The DNA for the CDR3 is TGTGCCAGCAGACACGACCCTAGCAATCAGCCCCAGCATTTT. It specifies CASRHDPSNQPQHF.

This rearrangement joins TRBV7-6 to TRBJ2-4; the D gene is possibly TRBD2 (6 bases). Trimming cost V 5 bases and J 6 bases, with 11 bases left between them. Looked up from germline, CDR1 is SGHVS and CDR2 is FNYEAQ. This CDR3 is 13 amino acids long. CDR3 in DNA: TGTGCCAGCAGCCTCCGGGACTCAAACATTCAGTACTTC. Its translation is CASSLRDSNIQYF. Supplemented by reference TRBV7-6 and TRBJ2-4, the full variable domain reads GAGVSQSPRYKVTKRGQDVALRCDPISGHVSLYWYRQALGQGPEFLTYFNYEAQQDKSGLPNDRFSAERPEGSISTLTIQRTEQRDSAMYRCASSLRDSNIQYFGAGTRLSVL.

The chain carries TRBV7-9 and TRBJ1-1; D ambiguous. The germline gives CDR1 SEHNR, CDR2 FQNEAQ (reference sequence). V lost 2 bases and J 4 bases, leaving 8 bases between the germline ends. The CDR3 sequence is 13 residues long. For the CDR3, the DNA is TGTGCCAGCAGCTTACAGGTGAGCACTGAAGCTTTCTTT. Translated, it gives CASSLQVSTEAFF. The whole variable domain, remainder taken from reference TRBV7-9 and TRBJ1-1, is DTGVSQNPRHKITKRGQNVTFRCDPISEHNRLYWYRQTLGQGPEFLTYFQNEAQLEKSRLLSDRFSAERPKGSFSTLEIQRTEQGDSAMYLCASSLQVSTEAFFGQGTRLTVV.

The V call is TRBV20-1, the J call TRBJ1-1; TRBD1 matches at 7 bases. Germline CDR1 DFQATT, CDR2 SNEGSKA (reference sequence). The CDR3 length is 12 residues. V gave up 6 bases and J gave up 9 bases; unmatched junction bases: 10. CDR3 protein: CSAPDARGKAFF. For the CDR3, the DNA is TGCAGTGCCCCTGACGCCAGGGGGAAAGCTTTCTTT.

To note about this clonotype: The junction shows a germline mismatch at one end, possibly a read error. This chain's CDR3 is CASSLGGAQNTEAFF. The CDR3, as DNA: TGCGCCAGCAGCTTGGGTGGGGCCCAGAACACTGAAGCTTTCTTT. The chain combines TRBV7-9 with TRBJ1-1, with TRBD1 as a possible D gene (5 bases). The CDR3 is 15 residues long. The germline V gene encodes CDR1 SEHNR and CDR2 FQNEAQ (reference sequence). Combining the CDR3 with reference TRBV7-9 and TRBJ1-1 gives the whole variable domain DTGVSQNPRHKITKRGQNVTFRCDPISEHNRLYWYRQTLGQGPEFLTYFQNEAQLEKSRLLSDRFSAERPKGSFSTLEIQRTEQGDSAMYLCASSLGGAQNTEAFFGQGTRLTVV.